Presented here are 27 T cell receptor beta chains from one specimen sequenced in a study of blood T cell repertoires in COVID-19 (dated by TCRdb to between 2020 and 2021). Libraries were prepared through the immunoSEQ multiplex PCR assay. TCRdb limited this immuneACCESS table to in-frame rearrangements with V and J called. A share of clones is missing; checked studies link under half to unresolved V genes, and the rest is unexplained. The sample yields about 270,000 clones; approximately 92% were counted once. The ten biggest clones cover 2.4% of the sample. Sequencing used PBMCs or T cells enriched from blood (not recorded which). Every receptor here comes from a woman under 30 who had recovered from COVID-19.

The rearrangement links TRBV5-4 to TRBJ2-4; 9 bases match TRBD2. The V and J ends lost 0 bases and 3 bases, in that order; junction bases with no gene match: 13. CDR3 length: 19 amino acids. Germline-derived CDR1 and CDR2 are SGHNT and YYREEE (reference sequence). In nucleotides, the CDR3 is TGTGCCAGCAGCTTGGAGGTGACAATGGCGGGGGGGGTCAAAAACATTCAGTACTTC. As protein: CASSLEVTMAGGVKNIQYF.

This clone was seen only once. V is TRBV2 and J is TRBJ1-2; 10 positions match TRBD1. Losses at the gene ends were 6 bases for V and 4 bases for J; bases not matched to a gene: 2. The length of the CDR3 is 13 residues. Germline V gives CDR1 SNHLY, CDR2 FYNNEI. DNA for the CDR3: TGTGCCAGCAGGGGACAGGGGAGCTATGGCTACACCTTC. Translated: CASRGQGSYGYTF.

The chain couples TRBV6-5 to TRBJ1-2; perhaps TRBD1 as D (5 bases). This CDR3 spans 13 amino acids. Trimming stripped 3 bases from V and 2 bases from J, with 7 bases between. Germline V gives CDR1 MNHEY, CDR2 SVGAGI. CDR3 DNA: TGTGCCAGCAGTTATGGGGGGAACTATGGCTACACCTTC. Its protein is CASSYGGNYGYTF.

In DNA, the CDR3 is TGTGCCAGCAGCTTAGGGGCAGTCTACGAGCAGTACTTC. Its protein product is CASSLGAVYEQYF. The V gene is TRBV11-2, the J gene TRBJ2-7; the D is unclear. CDR1 is SGHAT, CDR2 FQNNGV, per germline. The ends were cut back, 1 base at V and 3 bases at J, with 7 bases in the middle. The CDR3 has 13 amino acids.

This clone appeared a single time. The chain carries TRBV7-2 and TRBJ1-4; D is possibly TRBD1 (6 bases). Trimming removed 3 bases at V and 5 bases at J, with 13 bases between. The length of the CDR3 is 15 residues. Germline loops: CDR1 SGHTA, CDR2 FQGNSA. The CDR3 is CASSFSAGVNEKLFF. The CDR3 nucleotides read TGTGCCAGCAGCTTTTCGGCAGGGGTGAATGAAAAACTGTTTTTT.

The gene calls are TRBV18 and TRBJ1-4; D remains unclear. The CDR3 runs 14 residues. Deletions cut 6 bases from V and 7 bases from J, with 15 bases between. The germline CDR1 and CDR2 sequences are KGHSH and LQKENI. CDR3 amino acids: CASSASFRGEKLFF. As DNA, the CDR3 is TGTGCCAGCTCCGCCAGTTTTCGTGGTGAAAAACTGTTTTTT.

This clone was detected only a few times. The chain links TRBV7-9 to TRBJ1-5; 8 bases match TRBD1. This CDR3 has 17 amino acids. Trimming at V came to 1 base and at J to 5 bases, leaving 10 bases not matched to a gene. Germline V gene data show CDR1 as SEHNR and CDR2 as FQNEAQ (reference sequence). The CDR3 spells CASSLGVQGASDQPQHF. DNA of the CDR3: TGTGCCAGCAGCTTAGGGGTGCAGGGGGCAAGCGATCAGCCCCAGCATTTT.

For the CDR3, the DNA is TGTGCCAGCAGTTTATCCCAGGGCTATGGCTACACCTTC. As protein: CASSLSQGYGYTF. The chain combines TRBV12-3 or TRBV12-4 with TRBJ1-2; D may be TRBD1 (5 bases). The CDR3 totals 13 residues. Trimming took off 2 bases at V and 4 bases at J, with 8 bases between the two ends.

The gene calls are TRBV7-8 and TRBJ2-1, with a tentative D call TRBD1 (5 bases). The germline V and J ends were trimmed by 1 base and 2 bases, with 18 bases remaining between them. Germline V gene lookup returns CDR1 SGHVS and CDR2 FQNEAQ. The CDR3 covers 18 residues. CDR3 region: CASSLGRRTPSPYNEQFF. The DNA of the CDR3 is TGTGCCAGCAGCTTAGGCCGGCGGACACCAAGTCCCTACAATGAGCAGTTCTTC. The full variable domain, in which reference TRBV7-8 and TRBJ2-1 provide the parts outside the CDR3, is GAGVSQSPRYKVAKRGQDVALRCDPISGHVSLFWYQQALGQGPEFLTYFQNEAQLDKSGLPSDRFFAERPEGSVSTLKIQRTQQEDSAVYLCASSLGRRTPSPYNEQFFGPGTRLTVL.

V usage is TRBV24-1 and J usage is TRBJ1-4; maybe TRBD1 (5 bases). CDR1 and CDR2 from the germline V gene are KGHDR and SFDVKD. V lost 3 bases and J lost 3, with 13 bases in between. The CDR3 totals 16 residues. CDR3 in DNA: TGTGCCACCAGTGATCATGAGACAGTAGCTAATGAAAAACTGTTTTTT. It translates to CATSDHETVANEKLFF.

The rearrangement uses TRBV9 and TRBJ2-3, with a possible D match to TRBD1 (5 bases). The V end was cut by 3 bases, the J end by 2 bases, with 10 bases between. Germline lookup yields CDR1 SGDLS and CDR2 YYNGEE. The CDR3 loop spans 14 amino acids. The CDR3 region is CASSATGNTDTQYF. CDR3 DNA sequence: TGTGCCAGCAGCGCTACAGGAAACACAGATACGCAGTATTTT.

The chain joins TRBV10-3 to TRBJ2-2; 7 bases match TRBD2. The length of the CDR3 is 15 residues. Germline V gives CDR1 ENHRY, CDR2 SYGVKD. After removal of 8 bases from V and 2 bases from J, the junction contained 8 bases not matched to a gene. CDR3 in DNA: TGTGCCATCGCCCGGGGGGATCCCAACACCGGGGAGCTGTTTTTT. Amino acids: CAIARGDPNTGELFF.

This clone was counted a few times. The V and J genes are TRBV12-3 or TRBV12-4 and TRBJ1-5, with D unclear. The CDR3 has 13 amino acids. V lost 6 bases and J lost 5, with 11 bases in between. The CDR3 here is CASRLASHQPQHF. CDR3 bases: TGTGCCAGCAGATTGGCCAGTCATCAGCCCCAGCATTTT.

The V and J genes are TRBV3-1 (or the pseudogene TRBV3-2) and TRBJ2-6; D call uncertain. The germline V and J ends were trimmed by 4 bases and 1 base, with 8 bases remaining between them. The CDR3 contains 15 residues. Germline values: CDR1 LGHDT, CDR2 YNNKEL (reference sequence). Here the CDR3 reads CASSLPESGANVLTF. The CDR3 coding sequence is TGTGCCAGCAGCCTCCCTGAGTCTGGGGCCAACGTCCTGACTTTC.

A remark on this clone: The same CDR3 arises from other DNA sequences in this sample as well. The chain is built from TRBV5-1 and TRBJ1-2; TRBD1 might be the D (6 bases). Deletions cut 4 bases from V and 2 bases from J, with 15 bases between. The CDR3 covers 15 residues. The germline V gene encodes CDR1 SGHRS and CDR2 YFSETQ. The CDR3, as DNA: TGCGCCAGCAGCCCTAGGACAGTGGGGAACTATGGCTACACCTTC. Translated, it gives CASSPRTVGNYGYTF.

This clone was observed a single time. The gene calls are TRBV27 and TRBJ2-3, with a tentative D call TRBD2 (6 bases). The CDR3 extends over 17 amino acids. Germline lookup yields CDR1 MNHEY and CDR2 SMNVEV (reference sequence). Between the trimmed V and J ends, which lost 5 bases and 2 bases, there was a span of 20 bases. In DNA form, the CDR3 reads TGTGCCAGCAGTCCCGGCAGCGGGCGAACCAACACAGATACGCAGTATTTT. This sequence encodes CASSPGSGRTNTDTQYF.

V is TRBV5-5 and J is TRBJ2-7; D is possibly TRBD1 (5 bases). The germline V gene has CDR1 SGHKS and CDR2 YYEKEE (reference sequence). V gave up 0 bases and J gave up 2 bases, with 9 bases separating them. The CDR3 is made up of 14 amino acids. Written as DNA, the CDR3 is TGTGCCAGCAGCTTGGTCGTGGGGCCCTACGAGCAGTACTTC. Translated: CASSLVVGPYEQYF. The full variable domain, its missing parts supplied by reference TRBV5-5 and TRBJ2-7, is DAGVTQSPTHLIKTRGQQVTLRCSPISGHKSVSWYQQVLGQGPQFIFQYYEKEERGRGNFPDRFSARQFPNYSSELNVNALLLGDSALYLCASSLVVGPYEQYFGPGTRLTVT.

The J gene is TRBJ2-3, the V gene TRBV3-1 (or the pseudogene TRBV3-2); 12 bases align to TRBD2. This CDR3 spans 18 amino acids. Germline V gene data show CDR1 as LGHDT and CDR2 as YNNKEL (reference sequence). Trimming at V came to 4 bases and at J to 1 base, leaving 9 bases not matched to a gene. CDR3 bases: TGTGCCAGCAGCCGGCGATCTAGCGGGGGGGGTGGCACAGATACGCAGTATTTT. Translating gives CASSRRSSGGGGTDTQYF.

In its sample, this clone was seen a few times. This rearrangement joins TRBV4-1 to TRBJ1-4, with D maybe TRBD1 (5 bases). Trimming removed 8 bases from V and 10 bases from J, with 11 bases in between. The germline CDR1 and CDR2 sequences are MGHRA and YSYEKL. CDR3 length equals 11 residues. The CDR3 DNA reads TGCGCCAGCGGGGCCCAGGGAAAACTGTTTTTT. Amino acids: CASGAQGKLFF.

The V and J genes are TRBV13 and TRBJ2-1; 7 bases map to TRBD2. Germline V gene data show CDR1 as PRHDT and CDR2 as FYEKMQ (reference sequence). The CDR3 covers 15 residues. The V gene end was trimmed by 3 bases and the J gene end by 3 bases; junction bases not matched to a gene: 5. The CDR3 DNA reads TGTGCCAGCAGCTTCAGGAAGCGGGGCTACAATGAGCAGTTCTTC. This sequence encodes CASSFRKRGYNEQFF.

The genes are TRBV3-1 (or the pseudogene TRBV3-2) and TRBJ1-2; D unclear. The ends were cut back, 0 bases at V and 4 bases at J, with 12 bases in the middle. The CDR3 is 15 amino acids. Germline values: CDR1 LGHDT, CDR2 YNNKEL (reference sequence). The CDR3 region is CASSQEPREPYGYTF. In nucleotides, the CDR3 is TGTGCCAGCAGCCAAGAACCCCGGGAGCCCTATGGCTACACCTTC.

The gene calls are TRBV2 and TRBJ2-5, with 13 bases identical to TRBD2. Germline V gene lookup returns CDR1 SNHLY and CDR2 FYNNEI. The CDR3 has 15 amino acids. Trimming took 11 bases from V and 3 from J; bases not matched to a gene: 9. The CDR3 is CAGRPGLAGEETQYF. DNA for the CDR3: TGTGCCGGACGGCCTGGACTAGCGGGGGAAGAGACCCAGTACTTC. Supplemented by reference TRBV2 and TRBJ2-5, the full variable domain reads EPEVTQTPSHQVTQMGQEVILRCVPISNHLYFYWYRQILGQKVEFLVSFYNNEISEKSEIFDDQFSVERPDGSNFTLKIRSTKLEDSAMYFCAGRPGLAGEETQYFGPGTRLLVL.

The rearrangement joins TRBV29-1 to TRBJ1-2, with no clear D. Germline assignment: CDR1 SQVTM and CDR2 ANQGSEA. The ends were cut back, 4 bases at V and 1 base at J, with 7 bases in the middle. The CDR3 runs 12 residues. The CDR3 region has the DNA TGCAGCGTTGTCTCTGTTAACTATGGCTACACCTTC. This sequence encodes CSVVSVNYGYTF. Full variable domain (outside the CDR3, taken from reference TRBV29-1 and TRBJ1-2): SAVISQKPSRDICQRGTSLTIQCQVDSQVTMMFWYRQQPGQSLTLIATANQGSEATYESGFVIDKFPISRPNLTFSTLTVSNMSPEDSSIYLCSVVSVNYGYTFGSGTRLTVV.

The chain links TRBV2 to TRBJ2-7; 8 bases map to TRBD1. CDR3 length: 14 residues. Losses at the gene ends were 5 bases for V and 7 bases for J; bases not matched to a gene: 10. The germline gives CDR1 SNHLY, CDR2 FYNNEI. DNA for the CDR3: TGTGCCAGCAGTACTCGGACAGGGATGGGGGAGCAGTACTTC. As protein: CASSTRTGMGEQYF.

V usage is TRBV13 and J usage is TRBJ2-1; 11 nucleotides agree with TRBD2. Unmatched junction bases numbered 4, after V lost 5 bases and J lost 1 base. CDR1 and CDR2 (germline): PRHDT, FYEKMQ (reference sequence). The CDR3 contains 16 residues. The CDR3 here is CASSPTSGGSYNEQFF. Here the CDR3 DNA reads TGTGCCAGCAGCCCAACTAGCGGGGGTTCCTACAATGAGCAGTTCTTC.

J is TRBJ1-2 and V is TRBV9; 10 bases are shared with TRBD1. This CDR3 is 14 amino acids long. The V segment lost 4 bases and the J segment 6 bases; nucleotides outside the gene matches: 6. In germline, CDR1 is SGDLS, CDR2 YYNGEE. The CDR3 loop is CASSPRQGADGYTF. The CDR3 nucleotides are TGTGCCAGCAGCCCTCGACAGGGGGCAGATGGCTACACCTTC. The complete variable domain, with remaining parts taken from reference TRBV9 and TRBJ1-2, reads DSGVTQTPKHLITATGQRVTLRCSPRSGDLSVYWYQQSLDQGLQFLIQYYNGEERAKGNILERFSAQQFPDLHSELNLSSLELGDSALYFCASSPRQGADGYTFGSGTRLTVV.

The chain couples TRBV9 to TRBJ2-1; 9 nucleotides agree with TRBD2. The CDR3 is 16 amino acids. V dropped 5 bases and J dropped 0; count of bases not matched to a gene: 6. Per the germline V gene, CDR1 is SGDLS and CDR2 is YYNGEE. The CDR3 DNA reads as TGTGCCAGCAGTGAAACTAGCGGGTACTCCTACAATGAGCAGTTCTTC. Translated: CASSETSGYSYNEQFF.